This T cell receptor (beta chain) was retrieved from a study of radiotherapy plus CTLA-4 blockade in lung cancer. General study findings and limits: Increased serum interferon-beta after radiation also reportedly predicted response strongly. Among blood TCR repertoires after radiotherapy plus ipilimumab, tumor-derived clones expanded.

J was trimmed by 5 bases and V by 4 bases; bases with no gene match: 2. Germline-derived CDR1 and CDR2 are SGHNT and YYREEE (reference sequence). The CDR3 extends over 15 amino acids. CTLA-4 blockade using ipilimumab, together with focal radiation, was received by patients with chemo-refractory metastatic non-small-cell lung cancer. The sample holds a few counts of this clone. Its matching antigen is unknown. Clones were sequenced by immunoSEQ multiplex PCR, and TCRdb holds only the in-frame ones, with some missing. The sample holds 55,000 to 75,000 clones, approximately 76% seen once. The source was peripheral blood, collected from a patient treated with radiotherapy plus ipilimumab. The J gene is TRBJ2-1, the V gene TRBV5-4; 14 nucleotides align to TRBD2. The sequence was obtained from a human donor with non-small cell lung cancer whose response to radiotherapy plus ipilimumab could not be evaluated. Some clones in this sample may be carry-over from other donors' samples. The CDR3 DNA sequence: TGTGCCAGCAGCGGGGGACTAGCGGGGGACAATGAGCAGTTCTTC. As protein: CASSGGLAGDNEQFF.